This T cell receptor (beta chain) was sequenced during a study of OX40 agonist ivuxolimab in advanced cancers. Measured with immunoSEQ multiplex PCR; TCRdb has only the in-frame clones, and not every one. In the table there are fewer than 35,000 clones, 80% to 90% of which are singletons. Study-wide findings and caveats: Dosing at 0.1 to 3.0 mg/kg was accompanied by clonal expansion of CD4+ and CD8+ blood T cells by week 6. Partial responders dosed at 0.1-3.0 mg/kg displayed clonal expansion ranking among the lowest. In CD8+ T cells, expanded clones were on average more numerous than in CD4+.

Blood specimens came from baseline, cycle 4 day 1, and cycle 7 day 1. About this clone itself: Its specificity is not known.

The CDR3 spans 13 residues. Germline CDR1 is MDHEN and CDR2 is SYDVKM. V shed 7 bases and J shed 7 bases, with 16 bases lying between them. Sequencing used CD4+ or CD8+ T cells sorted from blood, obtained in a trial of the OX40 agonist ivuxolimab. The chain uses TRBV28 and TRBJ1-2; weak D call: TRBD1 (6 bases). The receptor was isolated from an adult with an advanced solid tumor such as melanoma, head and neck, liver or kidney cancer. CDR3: CASTLTGAAGYTF. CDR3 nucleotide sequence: TGTGCCAGCACCCTCACGGGGGCGGCTGGCTACACCTTC.